This TCR beta chain was captured by sequencing in a study of blood T cell repertoires in COVID-19. Turning to the study itself: COVID-19 samples collected from the United States, Italy and Spain covered acute and convalescent phases. T cells, B-cell-depleted T cells, or PBMCs supplied cDNA or gDNA.

Germline V gene sequence: CDR1 MNHNS, CDR2 SASEGT. The CDR3 is 13 residues long. The V end was cut by 0 bases, the J end by 3 bases, with 5 bases between. In the original workflow: Amplification with reference gene primers provided the estimates of nucleated cell counts. Using immunoSEQ multiplex PCR, the repertoire was profiled, and TCRdb retains in-frame clones only, with some absent. The DNA was the basis for D and trimming; V, J and clone size are from that table. This sample has 70,000 or so clones, with 70% to 90% found just once. The V and J genes are TRBV6-1 and TRBJ1-2; D ambiguous. The clonotype was recovered from a man aged 65 to 79 with active COVID-19. Sequences were obtained from peripheral blood. CDR3 amino acids: CASSEAGDYGYTF. CDR3 coding DNA: TGTGCCAGCAGTGAAGCGGGAGACTATGGCTACACCTTC.